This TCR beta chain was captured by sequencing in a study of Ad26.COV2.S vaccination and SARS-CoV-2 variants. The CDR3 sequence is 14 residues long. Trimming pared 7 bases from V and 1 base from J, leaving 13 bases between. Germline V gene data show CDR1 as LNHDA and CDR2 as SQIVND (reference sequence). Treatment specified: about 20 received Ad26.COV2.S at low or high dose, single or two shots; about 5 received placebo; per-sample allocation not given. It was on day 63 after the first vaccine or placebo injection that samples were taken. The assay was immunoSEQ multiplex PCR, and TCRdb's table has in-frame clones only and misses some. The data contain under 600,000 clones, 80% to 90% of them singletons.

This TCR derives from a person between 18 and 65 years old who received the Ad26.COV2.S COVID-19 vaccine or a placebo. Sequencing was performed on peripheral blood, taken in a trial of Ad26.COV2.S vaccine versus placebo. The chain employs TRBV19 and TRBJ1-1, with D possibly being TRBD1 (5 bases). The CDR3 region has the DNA TGTGCCAGTATGGGGACTTTGCGGAACACTGAAGCTTTCTTT. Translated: CASMGTLRNTEAFF.